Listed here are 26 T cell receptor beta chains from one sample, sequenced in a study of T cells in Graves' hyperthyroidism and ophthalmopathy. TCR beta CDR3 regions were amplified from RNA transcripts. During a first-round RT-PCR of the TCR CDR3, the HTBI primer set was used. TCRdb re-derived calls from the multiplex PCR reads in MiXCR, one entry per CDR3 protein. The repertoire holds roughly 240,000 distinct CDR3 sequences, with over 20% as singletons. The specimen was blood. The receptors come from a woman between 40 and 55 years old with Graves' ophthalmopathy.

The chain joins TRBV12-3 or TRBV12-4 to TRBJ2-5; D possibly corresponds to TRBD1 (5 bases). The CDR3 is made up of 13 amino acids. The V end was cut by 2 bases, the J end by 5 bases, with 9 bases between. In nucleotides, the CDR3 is TGTGCCAGCAGTTTATCAGGGTTCGAGACCCAGTACTTC. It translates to CASSLSGFETQYF.

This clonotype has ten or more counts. Here the CDR3 DNA reads TGTGCCAGCAGTTTAGGGGACACCGGGAACACCATATATTTT. As protein: CASSLGDTGNTIYF. The rearrangement joins TRBV12-3 or TRBV12-4 to TRBJ1-3; possible D gene TRBD1, 6 bases. There are 14 residues in the CDR3. Trimming removed 1 base at V and 7 bases at J, with 11 bases between.

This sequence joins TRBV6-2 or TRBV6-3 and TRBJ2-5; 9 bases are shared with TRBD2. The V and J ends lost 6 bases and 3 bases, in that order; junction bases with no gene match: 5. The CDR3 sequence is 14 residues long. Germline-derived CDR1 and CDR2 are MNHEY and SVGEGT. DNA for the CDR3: TGTGCCAGCAGATTAGCGGGGGTCAAAGAGACCCAGTACTTC. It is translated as CASRLAGVKETQYF.

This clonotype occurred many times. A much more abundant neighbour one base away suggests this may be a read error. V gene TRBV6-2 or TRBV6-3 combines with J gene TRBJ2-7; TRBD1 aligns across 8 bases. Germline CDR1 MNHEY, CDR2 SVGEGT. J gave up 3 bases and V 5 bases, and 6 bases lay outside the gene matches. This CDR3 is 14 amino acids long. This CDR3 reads CASSVRTGNYEQYF. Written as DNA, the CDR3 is TGTGCCAGCAGTGTGAGGACAGGGAACTACGAGCAGTACTTC.

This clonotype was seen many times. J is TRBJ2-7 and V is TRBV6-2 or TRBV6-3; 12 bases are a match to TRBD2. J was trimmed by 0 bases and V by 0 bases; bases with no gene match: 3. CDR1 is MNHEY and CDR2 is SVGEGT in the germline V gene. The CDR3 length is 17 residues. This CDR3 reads CASSYSRLAGASYEQYF. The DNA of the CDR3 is TGTGCCAGCAGTTACTCTCGACTAGCGGGAGCCTCCTACGAGCAGTACTTC.

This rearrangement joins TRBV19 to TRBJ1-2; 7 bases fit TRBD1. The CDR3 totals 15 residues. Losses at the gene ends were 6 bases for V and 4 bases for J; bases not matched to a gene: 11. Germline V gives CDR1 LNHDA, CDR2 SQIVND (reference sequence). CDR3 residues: CASRYGPGQLYGYTF. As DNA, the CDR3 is TGTGCCAGTAGATACGGACCGGGACAGCTCTATGGCTACACCTTC.

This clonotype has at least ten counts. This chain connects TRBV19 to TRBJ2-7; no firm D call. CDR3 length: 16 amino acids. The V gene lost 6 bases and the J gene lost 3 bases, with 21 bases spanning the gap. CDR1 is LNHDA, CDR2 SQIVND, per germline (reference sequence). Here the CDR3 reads CASSLQLGPPGYEQYF. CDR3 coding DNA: TGTGCCAGTAGCCTTCAACTCGGACCGCCGGGCTACGAGCAGTACTTC.

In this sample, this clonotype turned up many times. The CDR3 spells CASSTGPYVFGYTF. The DNA for the CDR3 is TGTGCCAGCAGTACGGGCCCCTATGTCTTTGGCTACACCTTC. The gene calls are TRBV28 and TRBJ1-2; D unclear. V was clipped by 5 bases and J by 7 bases, with 17 bases between them. The CDR3 has 14 amino acids. Germline CDR1 and CDR2: MDHEN and SYDVKM.

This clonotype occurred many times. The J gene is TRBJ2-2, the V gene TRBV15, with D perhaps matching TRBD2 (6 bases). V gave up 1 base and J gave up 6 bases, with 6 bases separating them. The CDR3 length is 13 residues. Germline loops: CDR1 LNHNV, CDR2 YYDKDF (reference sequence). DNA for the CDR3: TGTGCCACCAGCAGAGGGGACTCCGGGGAGCTGTTTTTT. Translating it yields CATSRGDSGELFF.

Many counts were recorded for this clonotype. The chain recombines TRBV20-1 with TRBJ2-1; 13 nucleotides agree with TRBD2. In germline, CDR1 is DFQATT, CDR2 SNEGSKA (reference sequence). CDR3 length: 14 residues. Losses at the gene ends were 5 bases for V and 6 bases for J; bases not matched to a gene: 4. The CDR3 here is CSAGGTSGTNEQFF. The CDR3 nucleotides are TGCAGTGCTGGGGGGACTAGCGGGACCAATGAGCAGTTCTTC.

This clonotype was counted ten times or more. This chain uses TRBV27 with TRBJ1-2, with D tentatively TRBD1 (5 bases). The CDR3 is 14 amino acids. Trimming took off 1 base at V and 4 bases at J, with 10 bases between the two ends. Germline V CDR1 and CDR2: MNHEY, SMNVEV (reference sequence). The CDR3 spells CASSLLGGSYGYTF. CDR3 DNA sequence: TGTGCCAGCAGTTTATTGGGGGGTAGCTATGGCTACACCTTC.

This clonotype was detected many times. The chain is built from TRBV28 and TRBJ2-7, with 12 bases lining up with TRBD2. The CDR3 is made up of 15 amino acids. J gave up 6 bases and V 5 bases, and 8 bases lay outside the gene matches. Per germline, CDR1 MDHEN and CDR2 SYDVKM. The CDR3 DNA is TGTGCCAGCAGTCGGACTAGCGGGAAAAGGGGCGAGCAGTACTTC. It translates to CASSRTSGKRGEQYF.

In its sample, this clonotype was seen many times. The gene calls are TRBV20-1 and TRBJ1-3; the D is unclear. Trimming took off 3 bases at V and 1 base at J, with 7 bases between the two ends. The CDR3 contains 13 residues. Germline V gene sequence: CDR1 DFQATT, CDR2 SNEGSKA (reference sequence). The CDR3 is CSASLGSGNTIYF. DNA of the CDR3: TGCAGTGCTAGCCTGGGATCTGGAAACACCATATATTTT.

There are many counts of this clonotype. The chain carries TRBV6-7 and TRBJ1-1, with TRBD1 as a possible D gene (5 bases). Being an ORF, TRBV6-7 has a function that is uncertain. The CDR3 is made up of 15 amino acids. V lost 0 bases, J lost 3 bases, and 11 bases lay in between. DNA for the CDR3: TGTGCCAGCAGTTACTCGATTCCGGGGGACACTGAAGCTTTCTTT. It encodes CASSYSIPGDTEAFF.

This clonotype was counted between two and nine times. The chain's CDR3 is CASSPPGTATDTQYF. Here the CDR3 DNA reads TGCGCCAGCAGCCCCCCCGGGACAGCCACAGATACGCAGTATTTT. The rearrangement uses TRBV5-1 and TRBJ2-3; the match to TRBD1 covers 7 bases. The CDR3 contains 15 residues. Per germline, CDR1 SGHRS and CDR2 YFSETQ. V was clipped by 4 bases and J by 2 bases; unmatched bases: 7.

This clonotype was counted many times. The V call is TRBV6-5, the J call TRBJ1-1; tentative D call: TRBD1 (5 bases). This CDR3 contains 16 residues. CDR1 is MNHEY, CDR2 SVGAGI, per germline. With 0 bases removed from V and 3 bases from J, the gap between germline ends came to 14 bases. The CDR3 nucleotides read TGTGCCAGCAGTTACTCGATTGGACACGGGGACACTGAAGCTTTCTTT. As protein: CASSYSIGHGDTEAFF.

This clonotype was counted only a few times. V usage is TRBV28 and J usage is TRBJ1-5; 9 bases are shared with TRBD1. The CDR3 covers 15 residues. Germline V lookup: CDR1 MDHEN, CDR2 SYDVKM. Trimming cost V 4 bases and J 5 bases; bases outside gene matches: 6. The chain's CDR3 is CASSSSGTGYQPQHF. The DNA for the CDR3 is TGTGCCAGCAGTTCCTCCGGGACAGGGTATCAGCCCCAGCATTTT. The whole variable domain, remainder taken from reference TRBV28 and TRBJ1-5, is DVKVTQSSRYLVKRTGEKVFLECVQDMDHENMFWYRQDPGLGLRLIYFSYDVKMKEKGDIPEGYSVSREKKERFSLILESASTNQTSMYLCASSSSGTGYQPQHFGDGTRLSIL.

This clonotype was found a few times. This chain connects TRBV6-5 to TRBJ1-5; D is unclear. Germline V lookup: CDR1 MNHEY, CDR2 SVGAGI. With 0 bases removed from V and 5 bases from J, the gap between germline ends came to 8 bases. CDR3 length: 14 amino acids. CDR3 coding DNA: TGTGCCAGCAGTTACTCGAGCGGAGATCAGCCCCAGCATTTT. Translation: CASSYSSGDQPQHF.

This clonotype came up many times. This CDR3 is CASRPDRTGGFDIQYF. The CDR3 DNA sequence: TGTGCCAGCAGACCCGATAGGACAGGGGGCTTTGACATTCAGTACTTC. This chain uses TRBV6-5 with TRBJ2-4, with 11 bases aligning to TRBD1. V shed 6 bases and J 8 bases; nucleotides not matched to a gene: 12. The CDR3 contains 16 residues. From germline, CDR1 is MNHEY and CDR2 SVGAGI.

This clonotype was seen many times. The CDR3 region has the DNA TGTGCCAGCAGTTTCGTCCCAGATTCCTACGAGCAGTACTTC. Amino acid sequence: CASSFVPDSYEQYF. The V call is TRBV28, the J call TRBJ2-7; no definite D call. The CDR3 contains 14 residues. Trimming pared 3 bases from V and 1 base from J, leaving 10 bases between. From germline, CDR1 is MDHEN and CDR2 SYDVKM.

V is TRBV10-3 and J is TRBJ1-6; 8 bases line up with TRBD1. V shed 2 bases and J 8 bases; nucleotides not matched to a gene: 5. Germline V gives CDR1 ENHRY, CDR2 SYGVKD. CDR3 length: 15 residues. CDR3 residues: CAISERAGGDSPLHF. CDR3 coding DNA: TGTGCCATCAGTGAGAGGGCAGGGGGCGATTCACCCCTCCACTTT.

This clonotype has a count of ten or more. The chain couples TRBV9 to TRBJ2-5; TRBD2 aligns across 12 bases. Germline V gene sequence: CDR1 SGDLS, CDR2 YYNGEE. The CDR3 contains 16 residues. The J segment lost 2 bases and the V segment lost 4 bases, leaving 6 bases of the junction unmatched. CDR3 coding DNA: TGTGCCAGCAGCCCTGGGACTAGCGGGCGGCAAGAGACCCAGTACTTC. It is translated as CASSPGTSGRQETQYF.

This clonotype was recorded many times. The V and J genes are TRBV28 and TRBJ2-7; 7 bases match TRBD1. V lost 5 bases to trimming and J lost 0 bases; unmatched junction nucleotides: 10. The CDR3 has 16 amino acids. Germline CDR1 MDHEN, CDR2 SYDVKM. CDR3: CASSTRTGLGSYEQYF. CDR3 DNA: TGTGCCAGCAGTACCCGGACAGGCCTGGGCTCCTACGAGCAGTACTTC.

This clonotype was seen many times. Written as DNA, the CDR3 is TGTGCCAGCAGTATAGGGACAAGGGAGCAGTACTTC. Its protein is CASSIGTREQYF. The chain has TRBV6-5 and TRBJ2-7; maybe TRBD1 (6 bases). Per germline, CDR1 MNHEY and CDR2 SVGAGI. CDR3 size: 12 residues. The ends were cut back, 5 bases at V and 7 bases at J, with 12 bases in the middle.

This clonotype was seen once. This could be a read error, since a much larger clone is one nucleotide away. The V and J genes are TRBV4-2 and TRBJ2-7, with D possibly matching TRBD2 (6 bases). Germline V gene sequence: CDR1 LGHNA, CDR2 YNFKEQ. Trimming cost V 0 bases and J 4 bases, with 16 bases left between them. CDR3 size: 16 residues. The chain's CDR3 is CASSQDLAGTLYEQYF. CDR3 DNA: TGTGCCAGCAGCCAAGATCTGGCAGGGACTTTATACGAGCAGTACTTC.

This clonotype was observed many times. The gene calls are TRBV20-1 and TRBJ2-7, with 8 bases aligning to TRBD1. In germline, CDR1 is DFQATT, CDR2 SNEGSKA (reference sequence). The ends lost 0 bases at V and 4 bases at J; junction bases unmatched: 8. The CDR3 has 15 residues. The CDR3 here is CSARDPGQDLYEQYF. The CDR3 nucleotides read TGCAGTGCTAGAGACCCGGGACAGGATTTATACGAGCAGTACTTC.